This T cell receptor (beta chain) appears in the sequencing data of a study of glioma-infiltrating T cells after dendritic cell vaccination. Primers: 60 V beta forward and 13 J beta reverse. Clones were read by immunoSEQ multiplex PCR, and TCRdb kept only the in-frame ones, dropping some. The repertoire holds 90,000 to 110,000 clones, with around 91% as singletons. The sample's time point: after dendritic cell vaccination, including at tumor progression/relapse. PBMC sampling occurred before vaccination, two weeks after the third dose, and at progression. The CDR3 contains 13 residues. V lost 5 bases and J 2 bases, leaving 7 bases between the germline ends. Looked up from germline, CDR1 is SGHTA and CDR2 is FQGNSA.

This receptor was taken from a human donor with glioblastoma. The source was blood, collected after dendritic cell vaccination. The V gene is TRBV7-2, the J gene TRBJ1-5; D uncertain. The CDR3 sequence is CASSTEGNQPQHF. The CDR3 nucleotides are TGTGCCAGCAGCACCGAGGGCAATCAGCCCCAGCATTTT.